This paragraph reports one T cell receptor beta chain. The data were taken from a study of blood T cells in healthy people across ages. A second PCR of 7 to 11 cycles used a sample-barcoded 5' primer and a J-beta primer mix. MiXCR, run by TCRdb on the 5' RACE reads, gives a single entry per CDR3 protein. Of 1 million or so distinct CDR3 sequences listed, under 45% are singletons. The TCR was taken from a woman aged 60-75 years in good health. The sequenced sample was blood.

The CDR3 DNA reads TGTGCCAGCAGTTTATCACCGGGACAGTGGTACGAGCAGTACTTC. Residues: CASSLSPGQWYEQYF. The V call is TRBV27, the J call TRBJ2-7; 7 bases agree with TRBD1. Germline V CDR1 and CDR2: MNHEY, SMNVEV (reference sequence). The V gene end was trimmed by 0 bases and the J gene end by 4 bases; junction bases not matched to a gene: 6. This CDR3 is 15 amino acids long.